In its sample, the clone carrying this T cell receptor (beta chain) was seen many times. Sequenced by immunoSEQ multiplex PCR; TCRdb stores in-frame clones only, minus some. The sample consists of 330,000 or so clones, almost 90% of them appearing once. Enrolled through a virtual design, the participants were between about 18 and 89 years of age and came from some 25 US areas. The V and J ends lost 6 bases and 5 bases respectively, with 16 bases between them. This CDR3 region has 15 residues. Per the germline V gene, CDR1 is MRHNA and CDR2 is SNTAGT. This sample was included in a study of blood T cell repertoires in COVID-19. About the study: There were acute and convalescent COVID-19 samples, and they came from the United States, Italy and Spain. Sample material is recorded as cDNA or gDNA derived from T cells, B-cell-depleted T cells, or PBMCs.

This receptor was identified in a young woman who had been exposed to COVID-19. The genes are TRBV6-4 and TRBJ1-4; the D gene is possibly TRBD1 (6 bases). The sample was PBMCs or T cells enriched from blood (not recorded which). The CDR3 DNA follows: TGTGCCAGCAGCTCCGAGGGCAGGGGCAATGAAAAACTGTTTTTT. As protein: CASSSEGRGNEKLFF.